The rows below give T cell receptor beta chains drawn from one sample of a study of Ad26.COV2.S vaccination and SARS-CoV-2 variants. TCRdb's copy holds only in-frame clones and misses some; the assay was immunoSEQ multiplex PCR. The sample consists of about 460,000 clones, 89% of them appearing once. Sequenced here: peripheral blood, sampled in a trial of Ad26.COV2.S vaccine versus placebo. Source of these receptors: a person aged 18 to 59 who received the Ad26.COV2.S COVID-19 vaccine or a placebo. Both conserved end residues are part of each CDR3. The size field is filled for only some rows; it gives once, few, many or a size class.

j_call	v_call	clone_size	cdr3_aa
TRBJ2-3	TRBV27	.	CASSANPVTDTQYF
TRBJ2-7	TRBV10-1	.	CASSESNRAPNEQYF
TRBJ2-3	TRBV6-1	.	CASSEVASGTDTQYF
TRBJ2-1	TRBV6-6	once	CASTSPIGTGDPFF
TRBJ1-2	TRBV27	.	CASSTGSSAEGYTF
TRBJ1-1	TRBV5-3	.	CARSLGSEDTEAFF
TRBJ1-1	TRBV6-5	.	CASRLNTEAFF
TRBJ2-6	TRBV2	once	CATSGSYSGANVLTF
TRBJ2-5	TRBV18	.	CASSMGVEETQYF
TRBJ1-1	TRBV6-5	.	CALRSGVITEAFF
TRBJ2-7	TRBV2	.	CASSEAGDGFYEQYF
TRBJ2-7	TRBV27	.	CASSLWTSGRGVYEQYF
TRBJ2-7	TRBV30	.	CAWRLASTYEQYF
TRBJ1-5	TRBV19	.	CASTTKAAYGNQPQHF
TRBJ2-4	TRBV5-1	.	CASSLDLAKNIQYF
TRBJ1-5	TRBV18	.	CASSPDRGKSQPQHF
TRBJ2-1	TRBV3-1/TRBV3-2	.	CASSPTTHYNEQFF
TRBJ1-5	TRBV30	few	CAWSGTTTWNQPQHF
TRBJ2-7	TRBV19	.	CASRRAAGQGLHYEQYF
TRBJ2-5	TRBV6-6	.	CASSYMVPWEETQYF
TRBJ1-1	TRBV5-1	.	CASRPQGKLARTEAFF
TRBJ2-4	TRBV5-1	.	CASSLDLGQATYF